This entry is about one T cell receptor beta chain. What it binds is unknown. The conserved phenylalanine or tryptophan normally closing the CDR3 is absent here, so this likely arose from a read error. Germline CDR1 reads MNHEY; CDR2 reads SVGEGT. V lost 6 bases, J lost 4 bases, and 8 bases stayed unmatched. The CDR3 is made up of 14 amino acids. Patients were excluded because of uncontrolled infection, other autoimmune disease, pregnancy or lactation. In making diagnoses, clinical symptoms, serum thyroxine and TRAb, thyroid ultrasound and orbital computed tomography were all used. The PBMCs studied were ones that came from around 10 ml fresh peripheral blood. Amplified TCR beta CDR3 regions came from RNA transcripts. In the first-round RT-PCR of the TCR CDR3, the HTBI primer set was used. In TCRdb, the multiplex PCR reads were re-called with MiXCR into one record per CDR3 protein. This sample has about 640,000 distinct CDR3 sequences, with about a fifth found just once.

This specimen belongs to a study of T cells in Graves' hyperthyroidism and ophthalmopathy. Study-wide results and limits: Most thyroid clonotypes that were expanded above 0.001 also turned up in blood.

The sequenced material came from blood. This receptor was identified in a man aged 25 to 40 with Graves' ophthalmopathy. The chain couples TRBV6-2 or TRBV6-3 to TRBJ1-1, with 7 positions matching TRBD1. CDR3 in DNA: TGTGCCAGCAGCTACAGGGGTGGAGGCACTGAAGCTTTCCTT. Translating it yields CASSYRGGGTEAFL.